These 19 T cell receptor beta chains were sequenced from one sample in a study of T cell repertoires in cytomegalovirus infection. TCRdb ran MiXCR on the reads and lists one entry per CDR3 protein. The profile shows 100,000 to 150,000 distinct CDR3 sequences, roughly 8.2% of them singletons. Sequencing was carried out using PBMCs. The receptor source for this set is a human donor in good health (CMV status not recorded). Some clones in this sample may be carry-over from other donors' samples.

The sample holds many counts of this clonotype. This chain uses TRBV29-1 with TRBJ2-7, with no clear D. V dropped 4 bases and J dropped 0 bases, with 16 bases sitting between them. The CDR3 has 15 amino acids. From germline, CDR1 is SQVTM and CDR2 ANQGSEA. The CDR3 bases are TGCAGCGTTGTAGTGGTCCACAGAAGCTCCTACGAGCAGTACTTC. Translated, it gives CSVVVVHRSSYEQYF.

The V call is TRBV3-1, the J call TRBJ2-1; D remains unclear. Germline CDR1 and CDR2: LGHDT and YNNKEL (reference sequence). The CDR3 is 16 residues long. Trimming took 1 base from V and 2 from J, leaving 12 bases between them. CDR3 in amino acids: CASSQVLGSTYNEQFF. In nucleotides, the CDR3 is TGTGCCAGCAGCCAAGTATTGGGCAGTACCTACAATGAGCAGTTCTTC.

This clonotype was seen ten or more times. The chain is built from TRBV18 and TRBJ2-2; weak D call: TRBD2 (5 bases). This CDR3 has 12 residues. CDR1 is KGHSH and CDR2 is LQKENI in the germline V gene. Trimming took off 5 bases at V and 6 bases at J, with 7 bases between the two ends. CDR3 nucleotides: TGTGCCAGCTCAACTAGAGCCGGGGAGCTGTTTTTT. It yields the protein CASSTRAGELFF. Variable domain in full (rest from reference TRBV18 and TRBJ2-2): NAGVMQNPRHLVRRRGQEARLRCSPMKGHSHVYWYRQLPEEGLKFMVYLQKENIIDESGMPKERFSAEFPKEGPSILRIQQVVRGDSAAYFCASSTRAGELFFGEGSRLTVL.

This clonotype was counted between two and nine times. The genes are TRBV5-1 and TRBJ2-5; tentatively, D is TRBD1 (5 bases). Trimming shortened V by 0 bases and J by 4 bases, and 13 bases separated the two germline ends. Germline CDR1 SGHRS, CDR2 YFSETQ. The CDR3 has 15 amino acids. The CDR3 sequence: CASSLDGRERETQYF. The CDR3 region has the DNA TGCGCCAGCAGCTTGGATGGCAGGGAACGAGAGACCCAGTACTTC.

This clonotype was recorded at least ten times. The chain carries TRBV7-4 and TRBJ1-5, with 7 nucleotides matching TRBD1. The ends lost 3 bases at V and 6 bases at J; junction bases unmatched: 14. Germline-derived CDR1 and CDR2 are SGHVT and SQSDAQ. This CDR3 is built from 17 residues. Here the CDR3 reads CASSLDLGQRACQPQHF. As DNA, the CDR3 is TGTGCCAGCAGCTTGGACCTGGGACAGCGGGCTTGTCAGCCCCAGCATTTT.

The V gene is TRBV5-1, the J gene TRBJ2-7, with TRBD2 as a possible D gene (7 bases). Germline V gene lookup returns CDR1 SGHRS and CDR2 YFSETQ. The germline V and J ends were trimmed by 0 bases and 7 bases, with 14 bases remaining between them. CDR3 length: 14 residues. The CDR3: CASSLGRGAVEQYF. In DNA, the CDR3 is TGCGCCAGCAGCTTGGGACGGGGGGCGGTTGAGCAGTACTTC.

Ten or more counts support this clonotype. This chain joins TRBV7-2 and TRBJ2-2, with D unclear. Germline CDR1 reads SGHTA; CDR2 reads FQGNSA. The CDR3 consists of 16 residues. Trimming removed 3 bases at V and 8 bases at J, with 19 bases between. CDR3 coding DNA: TGTGCCAGCAGCTTGGATGGGGATGGAGCCACGGGGGAGCTGTTTTTT. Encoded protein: CASSLDGDGATGELFF.

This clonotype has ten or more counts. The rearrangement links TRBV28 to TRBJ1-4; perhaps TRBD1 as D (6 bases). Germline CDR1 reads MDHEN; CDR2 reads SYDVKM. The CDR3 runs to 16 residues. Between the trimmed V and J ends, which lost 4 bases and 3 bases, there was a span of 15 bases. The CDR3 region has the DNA TGTGCCAGCAGTTCGAACGCGGACAGCCCTAATGAAAAACTGTTTTTT. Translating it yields CASSSNADSPNEKLFF. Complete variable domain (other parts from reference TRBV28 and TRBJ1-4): DVKVTQSSRYLVKRTGEKVFLECVQDMDHENMFWYRQDPGLGLRLIYFSYDVKMKEKGDIPEGYSVSREKKERFSLILESASTNQTSMYLCASSSNADSPNEKLFFGSGTQLSVL.

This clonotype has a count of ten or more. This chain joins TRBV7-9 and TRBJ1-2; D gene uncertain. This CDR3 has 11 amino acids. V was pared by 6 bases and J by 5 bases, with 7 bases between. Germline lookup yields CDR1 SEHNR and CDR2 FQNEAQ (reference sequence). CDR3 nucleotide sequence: TGTGCCAGCAGAGGGTCATATGGCTACACCTTC. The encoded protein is CASRGSYGYTF.

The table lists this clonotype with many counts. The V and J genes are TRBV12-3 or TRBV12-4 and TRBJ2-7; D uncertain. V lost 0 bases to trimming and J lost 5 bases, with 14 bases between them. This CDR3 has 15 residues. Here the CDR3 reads CASSLASFRYDEQYF. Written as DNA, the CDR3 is TGTGCCAGCAGTTTAGCGTCTTTCCGGTACGACGAGCAGTACTTC.

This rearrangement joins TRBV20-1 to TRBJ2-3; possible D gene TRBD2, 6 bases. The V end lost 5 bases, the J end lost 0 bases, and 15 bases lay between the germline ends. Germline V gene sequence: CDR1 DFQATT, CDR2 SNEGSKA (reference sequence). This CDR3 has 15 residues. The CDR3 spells CSAAGTPTSTDTQYF. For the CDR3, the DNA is TGCAGTGCTGCCGGGACTCCGACTAGCACAGATACGCAGTATTTT.

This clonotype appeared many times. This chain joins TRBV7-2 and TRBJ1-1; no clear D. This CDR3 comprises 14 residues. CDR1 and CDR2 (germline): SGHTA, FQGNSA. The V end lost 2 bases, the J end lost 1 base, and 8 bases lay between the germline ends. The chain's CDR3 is CASSLHDTNTEAFF. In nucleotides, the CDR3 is TGTGCCAGCAGCTTACATGACACGAACACTGAAGCTTTCTTT.

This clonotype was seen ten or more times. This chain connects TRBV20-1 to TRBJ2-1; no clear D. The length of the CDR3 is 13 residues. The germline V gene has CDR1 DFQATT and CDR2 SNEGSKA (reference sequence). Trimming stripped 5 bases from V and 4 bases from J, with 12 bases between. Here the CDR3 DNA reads TGCAGTGCTGGCTCCGGCCTTTACAATGAGCAGTTCTTC. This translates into CSAGSGLYNEQFF.

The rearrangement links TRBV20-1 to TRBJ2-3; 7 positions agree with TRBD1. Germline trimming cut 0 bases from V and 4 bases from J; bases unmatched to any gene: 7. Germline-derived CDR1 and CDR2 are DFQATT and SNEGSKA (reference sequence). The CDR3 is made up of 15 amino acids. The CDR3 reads CSARDPWDSPDTQYF. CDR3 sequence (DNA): TGCAGTGCTAGAGATCCTTGGGACAGCCCAGATACGCAGTATTTT.

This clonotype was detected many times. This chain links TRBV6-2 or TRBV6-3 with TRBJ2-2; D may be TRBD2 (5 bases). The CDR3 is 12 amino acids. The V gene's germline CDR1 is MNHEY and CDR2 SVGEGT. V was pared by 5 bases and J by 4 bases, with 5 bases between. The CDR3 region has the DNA TGTGCCAGCAGTGCGGGCACCGGGGAGCTGTTTTTT. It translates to CASSAGTGELFF.

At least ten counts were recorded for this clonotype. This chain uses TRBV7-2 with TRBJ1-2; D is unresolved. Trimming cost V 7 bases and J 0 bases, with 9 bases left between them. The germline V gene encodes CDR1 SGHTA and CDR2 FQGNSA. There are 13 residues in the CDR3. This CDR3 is CASKDGPNYGYTF. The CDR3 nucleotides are TGTGCCAGCAAGGACGGTCCTAACTATGGCTACACCTTC.

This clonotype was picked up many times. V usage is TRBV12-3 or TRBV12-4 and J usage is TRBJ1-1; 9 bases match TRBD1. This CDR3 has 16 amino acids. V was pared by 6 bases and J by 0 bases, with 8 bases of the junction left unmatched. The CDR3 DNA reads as TGTGCCAGCAGCCCGGGACAGGGAGATATGAACACTGAAGCTTTCTTT. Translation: CASSPGQGDMNTEAFF.

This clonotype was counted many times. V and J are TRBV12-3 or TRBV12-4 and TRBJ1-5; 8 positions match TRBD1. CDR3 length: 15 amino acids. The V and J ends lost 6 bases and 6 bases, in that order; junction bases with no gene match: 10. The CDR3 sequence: CASSTRTGTGQPQHF. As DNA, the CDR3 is TGTGCCAGCAGCACCCGGACAGGGACCGGTCAGCCCCAGCATTTT.

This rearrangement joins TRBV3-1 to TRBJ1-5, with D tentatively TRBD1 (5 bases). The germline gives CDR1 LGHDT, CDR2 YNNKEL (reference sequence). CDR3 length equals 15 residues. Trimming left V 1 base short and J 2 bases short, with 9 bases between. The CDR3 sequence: CASSQGQGGNQPQHF. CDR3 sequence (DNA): TGTGCCAGCAGCCAAGGGCAGGGTGGCAATCAGCCCCAGCATTTT.